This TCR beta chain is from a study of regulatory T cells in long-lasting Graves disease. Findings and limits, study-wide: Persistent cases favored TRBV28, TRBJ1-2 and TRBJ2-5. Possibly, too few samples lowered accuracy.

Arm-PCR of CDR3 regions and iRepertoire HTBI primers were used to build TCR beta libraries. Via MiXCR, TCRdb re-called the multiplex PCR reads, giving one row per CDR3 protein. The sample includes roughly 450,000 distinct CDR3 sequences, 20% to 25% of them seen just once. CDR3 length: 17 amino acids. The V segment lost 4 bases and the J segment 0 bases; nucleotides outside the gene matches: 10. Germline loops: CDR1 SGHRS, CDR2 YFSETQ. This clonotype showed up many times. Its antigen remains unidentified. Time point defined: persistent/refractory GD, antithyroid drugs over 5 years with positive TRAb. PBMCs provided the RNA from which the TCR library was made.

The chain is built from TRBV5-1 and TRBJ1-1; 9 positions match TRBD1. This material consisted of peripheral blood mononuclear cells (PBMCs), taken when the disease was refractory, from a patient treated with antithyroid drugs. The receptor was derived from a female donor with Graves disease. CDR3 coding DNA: TGCGCCAGCAGCGTTGGGGGGACAGGGTTGATGAACACTGAAGCTTTCTTT. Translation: CASSVGGTGLMNTEAFF. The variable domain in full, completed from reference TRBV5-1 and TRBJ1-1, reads KAGVTQTPRYLIKTRGQQVTLSCSPISGHRSVSWYQQTPGQGLQFLFEYFSETQRNKGNFPGRFSGRQFSNSRSEMNVSTLELGDSALYLCASSVGGTGLMNTEAFFGQGTRLTVV.